The 30 T cell receptor beta chains in this list originate from one sample, sequenced in a study of T cell changes during pregnancy in multiple sclerosis. The protocol was immunoSEQ multiplex PCR, while the TCRdb copy is restricted to in-frame clones and leaves out a portion. The sample has 45,000 to 55,000 clones; 90% to 95% are singletons. Specimen: peripheral blood, collected after pregnancy. These receptors all come from a female donor with multiple sclerosis, enrolled in a pregnancy study.

This clone was recorded once. The V and J genes are TRBV25-1 and TRBJ2-3, with a tentative D call TRBD2 (6 bases). Germline CDR1 is MGHDK and CDR2 is SYGVNS. The ends were cut back, 5 bases at V and 2 bases at J, with 14 bases in the middle. CDR3 size: 15 residues. Here the CDR3 reads CASSLANPATDTQYF. For the CDR3, the DNA is TGTGCCAGCAGTCTAGCGAATCCTGCCACAGATACGCAGTATTTT.

The chain links TRBV19 to TRBJ1-1; possibly TRBD1 for D (5 bases). Trimming stripped 7 bases from V and 4 bases from J, with 25 bases between. Germline V gene data show CDR1 as LNHDA and CDR2 as SQIVND (reference sequence). The CDR3 totals 17 residues. In DNA, the CDR3 is TGTGCCAGTACGATCGGGGCCGGAAATCGGAGGGTCACTGAAGCTTTCTTT. It yields the protein CASTIGAGNRRVTEAFF. The full variable domain, rest sourced from reference TRBV19 and TRBJ1-1, is DGGITQSPKYLFRKEGQNVTLSCEQNLNHDAMYWYRQDPGQGLRLIYYSQIVNDFQKGDIAEGYSVSREKKESFPLTVTSAQKNPTAFYLCASTIGAGNRRVTEAFFGQGTRLTVV.

The sample holds a few counts of this clone. V is TRBV7-2 and J is TRBJ2-7; TRBD2 aligns across 7 bases. V shed 5 bases, J shed 3 bases, and the junction held 7 bases outside the gene matches. CDR3 size: 14 residues. Per germline, CDR1 SGHTA and CDR2 FQGNSA. The CDR3 DNA sequence: TGTGCCAGCAGCACCACACGGGGGGTCTACGAGCAGTACTTC. This translates into CASSTTRGVYEQYF.

CDR3 nucleotides: TGTGCCAGCAGCCGCCCGGGGTTCAATGAGCAGTTCTTC. Translated: CASSRPGFNEQFF. The gene calls are TRBV5-5 and TRBJ2-1; tentatively, D is TRBD2 (5 bases). The germline gives CDR1 SGHKS, CDR2 YYEKEE (reference sequence). The CDR3 sequence is 13 residues long. V lost 4 bases and J 6 bases, leaving 11 bases between the germline ends.

The chain recombines TRBV5-5 with TRBJ2-7; unclear D gene. CDR1 SGHKS and CDR2 YYEKEE come from the germline V gene (reference sequence). This CDR3 is built from 11 residues. V was pared by 4 bases and J by 2 bases, with 4 bases between. Written as DNA, the CDR3 is TGTGCCAGCAGCCCTGCCTACGAGCAGTACTTC. Residues: CASSPAYEQYF.

The gene calls are TRBV19 and TRBJ2-2; 10 nucleotides match TRBD2. Germline loops: CDR1 LNHDA, CDR2 SQIVND (reference sequence). The CDR3 runs 17 residues. With 7 bases clipped from V and 1 base from J, the junction kept 9 bases outside the gene matches. The CDR3 coding sequence is TGTGCCAGTAAACCTAGCGGGGGCCTAAAGAACACCGGGGAGCTGTTTTTT. Protein sequence: CASKPSGGLKNTGELFF.

In DNA form, the CDR3 reads TGCGCCAGCAGTGAGTCGGGGGGGGGTTGGAATGAGCAGTTCTTC. Translation: CASSESGGGWNEQFF. The chain employs TRBV10-2 and TRBJ2-1, with TRBD2 identical over 7 bases. Germline loops: CDR1 WSHSY, CDR2 SAAADI. The V gene end was trimmed by 0 bases and the J gene end by 7 bases; junction bases not matched to a gene: 6. CDR3 length: 15 residues.

J is TRBJ1-1 and V is TRBV4-3; no clear D. The CDR3 is made up of 15 amino acids. Germline-derived CDR1 and CDR2 are LGHNA and YSLEER. Trimming stripped 1 base from V and 0 bases from J, with 9 bases between. Written as DNA, the CDR3 is TGCGCCAGCAGCCAAGTCTCGACATTGAACACTGAAGCTTTCTTT. Amino acids: CASSQVSTLNTEAFF.

A single count supports this clone. The chain uses TRBV25-1 and TRBJ2-7; 8 bases map to TRBD1. V was clipped by 6 bases and J by 4 bases; unmatched bases: 5. CDR1 is MGHDK, CDR2 SYGVNS, per germline. There are 13 residues in the CDR3. The CDR3 sequence is CASRGQVSYEQYF. The CDR3 DNA sequence: TGTGCCAGCAGGGGACAGGTCTCGTACGAGCAGTACTTC.

The chain couples TRBV2 to TRBJ1-1; no firm D call. This CDR3 region has 15 residues. The germline gives CDR1 SNHLY, CDR2 FYNNEI. Trimming left V 8 bases short and J 1 base short, with 17 bases between. The CDR3 protein is CASRPPLRANTEAFF. CDR3 in DNA: TGTGCCAGCCGACCTCCCCTGAGGGCGAACACTGAAGCTTTCTTT.

This chain uses TRBV5-8 with TRBJ1-1, with D perhaps TRBD1 (6 bases). CDR3 length: 14 amino acids. Germline V gives CDR1 SGHTS, CDR2 YDEGEE. V was trimmed by 4 bases and J by 4 bases, leaving 14 bases between them. The CDR3 sequence: CASSPRGEGTEAFF. CDR3 coding DNA: TGTGCCAGCAGCCCCAGGGGCGAAGGCACTGAAGCTTTCTTT.

The gene calls are TRBV10-3 and TRBJ1-5, with D maybe TRBD1 (6 bases). The CDR3 extends over 18 amino acids. Germline V CDR1 and CDR2: ENHRY, SYGVKD. Trimming cost V 0 bases and J 2 bases, with 17 bases left between them. The CDR3 coding sequence is TGTGCCATCAGTGAGTCGAAAGCAGGGGTGGGTGGCAATCAGCCCCAGCATTTT. Its translation: CAISESKAGVGGNQPQHF.

This clone was picked up a small number of times. The chain carries TRBV11-3 and TRBJ2-2; no reliable D call. The V gene's germline CDR1 is SGHNT and CDR2 YENEEA. This CDR3 has 13 amino acids. Trimming left V 6 bases short and J 1 base short, with 6 bases between. The CDR3 coding sequence is TGTGCCAGCAGTCTAAAGAACACCGGGGAGCTGTTTTTT. Residues: CASSLKNTGELFF.

The rearrangement uses TRBV18 and TRBJ1-1; no reliable D call. Trimming shortened V by 4 bases and J by 3 bases, and 9 bases separated the two germline ends. The CDR3 extends over 13 amino acids. The germline V gene encodes CDR1 KGHSH and CDR2 LQKENI. Written as DNA, the CDR3 is TGTGCCAGCTCACTAGACCAGGACACTGAAGCTTTCTTT. As protein: CASSLDQDTEAFF.

J is TRBJ2-1 and V is TRBV4-3, with 13 positions matching TRBD2. The germline CDR1 and CDR2 sequences are LGHNA and YSLEER. The J segment lost 4 bases and the V segment lost 2 bases, leaving 14 bases of the junction unmatched. This CDR3 is 20 amino acids long. CDR3 bases: TGCGCCAGCAGCCAACGACTAGCGGGGGGCCACCAACTTCTTTACAATGAGCAGTTCTTC. Translating it yields CASSQRLAGGHQLLYNEQFF.

The chain uses TRBV9 and TRBJ2-1, with 12 bases fitting TRBD2. Trimming at V came to 2 bases and at J to 7 bases, leaving 4 bases not matched to a gene. This CDR3 region has 15 residues. Germline CDR1 reads SGDLS; CDR2 reads YYNGEE. CDR3 residues: CASSVRLAGVNEQFF. The CDR3 bases are TGTGCCAGCAGCGTCAGACTAGCGGGGGTAAATGAGCAGTTCTTC. Full variable domain (rest looked up from reference TRBV9 and TRBJ2-1): DSGVTQTPKHLITATGQRVTLRCSPRSGDLSVYWYQQSLDQGLQFLIQYYNGEERAKGNILERFSAQQFPDLHSELNLSSLELGDSALYFCASSVRLAGVNEQFFGPGTRLTVL.

The chain joins TRBV4-2 to TRBJ2-7, with 8 bases fitting TRBD2. This CDR3 is 16 amino acids long. With 4 bases clipped from V and 4 bases from J, the junction kept 12 bases outside the gene matches. Germline assignment: CDR1 LGHNA and CDR2 YNFKEQ. For the CDR3, the DNA is TGTGCCAGCAGCCCGGATCTTTACGGGGGGGCGTACGAGCAGTACTTC. Translating it yields CASSPDLYGGAYEQYF.

V is TRBV11-2 and J is TRBJ2-2; a possible D gene is TRBD1 (5 bases). The CDR3 length is 12 residues. With 3 bases removed from V and 9 bases from J, the gap between germline ends came to 8 bases. Germline CDR1 and CDR2: SGHAT and FQNNGV. This chain's CDR3 is CASSLQGWELFF. Written as DNA, the CDR3 is TGTGCCAGCAGCTTGCAGGGCTGGGAGCTGTTTTTT.

This chain links TRBV7-9 with TRBJ1-2; D gene unclear. V was trimmed by 5 bases and J by 4 bases, leaving 26 bases between them. Per the germline V gene, CDR1 is SEHNR and CDR2 is FQNEAQ (reference sequence). This CDR3 spans 18 amino acids. CDR3 in DNA: TGTGCCAGCAGCCAGCTTCTCGGGGAGGCAGGTTCCTTCTATGGCTACACCTTC. This encodes CASSQLLGEAGSFYGYTF.

The chain couples TRBV9 to TRBJ1-4, with 7 bases lining up with TRBD1. Per germline, CDR1 SGDLS and CDR2 YYNGEE. The V and J ends lost 3 bases and 8 bases, in that order; junction bases with no gene match: 4. The CDR3 extends over 13 amino acids. CDR3 amino acids: CASSGQGGEKLFF. The CDR3 bases are TGTGCCAGCAGCGGACAGGGTGGCGAAAAACTGTTTTTT.

This chain joins TRBV29-1 and TRBJ2-1; no clear D gene. Germline V lookup: CDR1 SQVTM, CDR2 ANQGSEA. Trimming shortened V by 5 bases and J by 7 bases, and 12 bases separated the two germline ends. CDR3 length: 12 amino acids. This CDR3 reads CSVNPQQNEQFF. The CDR3 DNA reads TGCAGCGTTAACCCACAGCAGAATGAGCAGTTCTTC.

The chain joins TRBV7-2 to TRBJ1-1; D gene unclear. The CDR3 contains 11 residues. V gave up 1 base and J gave up 11 bases, with 8 bases separating them. Germline V CDR1 and CDR2: SGHTA, FQGNSA. The CDR3, as DNA: TGTGCCAGCAGCTTAGGCCCCAGGGCTTTCTTT. This sequence encodes CASSLGPRAFF.

The V call is TRBV7-9, the J call TRBJ1-4; no clear D gene. V was pared by 5 bases and J by 7 bases, with 8 bases between. CDR1 and CDR2 from the germline V gene are SEHNR and FQNEAQ (reference sequence). The CDR3 loop spans 12 amino acids. The CDR3, as DNA: TGTGCCAGCAGCGCAGATGGTGAAAAACTGTTTTTT. It is translated as CASSADGEKLFF.

The chain combines TRBV6-4 with TRBJ1-3; no clear D gene. The length of the CDR3 is 13 residues. The germline gives CDR1 MRHNA, CDR2 SNTAGT. Trimming took 4 bases from V and 4 from J, leaving 8 bases between them. CDR3 sequence (DNA): TGTGCCAGCAGTGCCCCACAAGGAAACACCATATATTTT. It translates to CASSAPQGNTIYF.

This clone was observed once. J is TRBJ2-7 and V is TRBV5-4; the match to TRBD1 covers 9 bases. V shed 5 bases, J shed 6 bases, and the junction held 12 bases outside the gene matches. Germline CDR1 reads SGHNT; CDR2 reads YYREEE (reference sequence). The CDR3 extends over 15 amino acids. The CDR3 loop reads CASRADWGQGIEQYF. As DNA, the CDR3 is TGTGCCAGCAGGGCCGATTGGGGACAGGGAATCGAGCAGTACTTC.

The rearrangement joins TRBV7-3 to TRBJ1-1; tentatively, D is TRBD1 (5 bases). Trimming took off 4 bases at V and 0 bases at J, with 6 bases between the two ends. The CDR3 sequence is 13 residues long. CDR1 is SGHTA, CDR2 FQGTGA, per germline. CDR3 in amino acids: CASSSTVNTEAFF. CDR3 in DNA: TGTGCCAGCAGCTCGACAGTGAACACTGAAGCTTTCTTT.

The gene calls are TRBV18 and TRBJ2-7, with D perhaps matching TRBD1 (6 bases). Between the trimmed V and J ends, which lost 3 bases and 2 bases, there was a span of 11 bases. CDR1 is KGHSH and CDR2 is LQKENI in the germline V gene. The CDR3 has 14 amino acids. The DNA for the CDR3 is TGTGCCAGCTCACCTCGACAGGTTCCCTACGAGCAGTACTTC. Protein product: CASSPRQVPYEQYF. Full variable domain (remainder filled in from reference TRBV18 and TRBJ2-7): NAGVMQNPRHLVRRRGQEARLRCSPMKGHSHVYWYRQLPEEGLKFMVYLQKENIIDESGMPKERFSAEFPKEGPSILRIQQVVRGDSAAYFCASSPRQVPYEQYFGPGTRLTVT.

This chain links TRBV4-3 with TRBJ2-1; 8 bases line up with TRBD1. Germline V gives CDR1 LGHNA, CDR2 YSLEER. Losses at the gene ends were 2 bases for V and 2 bases for J; bases not matched to a gene: 2. The CDR3 is made up of 15 amino acids. DNA of the CDR3: TGCGCCAGCAGCCAAATGACAGGGGCCTACAATGAGCAGTTCTTC. Its translation: CASSQMTGAYNEQFF.

This clone appeared a single time. One end of the junction is discordant with germline, which a read error may explain. V is TRBV7-7 and J is TRBJ2-5; 7 bases are shared with TRBD1. Germline V gives CDR1 SSHAT, CDR2 FNYEAQ (reference sequence). The CDR3 has 14 amino acids. This CDR3 reads CASSLNRGQETQYF. The CDR3 DNA reads as TGTGCTAGCAGCTTAAACAGGGGCCAAGAGACCCAGTACTTC.

The rearrangement joins TRBV4-1 to TRBJ2-7; 7 bases are a match to TRBD2. With 6 bases clipped from V and 5 bases from J, the junction kept 7 bases outside the gene matches. The CDR3 runs to 13 residues. Germline V CDR1 and CDR2: MGHRA, YSYEKL. CDR3 in amino acids: CASSQGLFNEQYF. The CDR3 DNA sequence: TGCGCCAGCAGTCAGGGACTATTCAACGAGCAGTACTTC.